The 5 T cell receptor beta chains in this list originate from one sample, sequenced in a study of cytomegalovirus exposure and HLA in healthy donors. The PCR had 60 Vbeta and 13 Jbeta primers. TCRdb's copy holds only in-frame clones and misses some; the assay was immunoSEQ multiplex PCR. The profile shows approximately 110,000 clones, roughly 79% of them singletons. Sequenced sample: PBMCs. Every receptor here comes from a male donor in good health and CMV-seronegative.

The chain couples TRBV13 to TRBJ2-7; TRBD2 aligns across 14 bases. Germline CDR1 is PRHDT and CDR2 is FYEKMQ (reference sequence). With 5 bases clipped from V and 6 bases from J, the junction kept 3 bases outside the gene matches. The CDR3 length is 14 residues. The CDR3 here is CASSAGTSGSEQYF. The CDR3 DNA reads TGTGCCAGCAGCGCCGGGACTAGCGGGAGCGAGCAGTACTTC.

The genes are TRBV15 and TRBJ2-3; a weak D match, TRBD2 (6 bases). Between the trimmed V and J ends, which lost 1 base and 2 bases, there was a span of 22 bases. Germline CDR1 LNHNV, CDR2 YYDKDF (reference sequence). The CDR3 has 19 residues. The CDR3 bases are TGTGCCACCAGCAGAGCCTGGAAGCCGGCGGGGCGATCCACAGATACGCAGTATTTT. Encoded protein: CATSRAWKPAGRSTDTQYF.

The chain carries TRBV5-1 and TRBJ2-2, with D perhaps TRBD2 (6 bases). The V and J ends lost 0 bases and 2 bases respectively, with 11 bases between them. This CDR3 contains 16 residues. Germline V gene data show CDR1 as SGHRS and CDR2 as YFSETQ. The CDR3 region has the DNA TGCGCCAGCAGCTTGGGGGCTAGCGCAAACACCGGGGAGCTGTTTTTT. This encodes CASSLGASANTGELFF.

The chain couples TRBV19 to TRBJ2-6; no definite D call. Trimming shortened V by 7 bases and J by 1 base, and 5 bases separated the two germline ends. This CDR3 contains 13 residues. The germline V gene encodes CDR1 LNHDA and CDR2 SQIVND (reference sequence). The CDR3 spells CASTLSGANVLTF. CDR3 sequence (DNA): TGTGCCAGTACCCTTTCTGGGGCCAACGTCCTGACTTTC.

This clone was observed a handful of times. This chain links TRBV7-9 with TRBJ1-5, with D possibly matching TRBD1 (6 bases). The CDR3 length is 15 residues. V gave up 2 bases and J gave up 6 bases, with 14 bases separating them. The V gene's germline CDR1 is SEHNR and CDR2 FQNEAQ (reference sequence). The CDR3 DNA follows: TGTGCCAGCAGCTTAATAGGGGGAGAAGGTCAGCCCCAGCATTTT. As protein: CASSLIGGEGQPQHF.